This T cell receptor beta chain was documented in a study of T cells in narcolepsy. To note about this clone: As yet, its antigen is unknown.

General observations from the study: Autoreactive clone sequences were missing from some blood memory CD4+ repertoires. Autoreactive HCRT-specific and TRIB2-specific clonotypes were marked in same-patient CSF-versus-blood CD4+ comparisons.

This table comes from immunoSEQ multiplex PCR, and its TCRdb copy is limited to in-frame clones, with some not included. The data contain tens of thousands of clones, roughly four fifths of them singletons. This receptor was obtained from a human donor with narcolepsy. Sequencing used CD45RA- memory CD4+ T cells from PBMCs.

The CDR3 here is CASSSSILLMRGYTF. The CDR3 nucleotides are TGTGCCAGCAGCTCCTCCATCCTCCTGATGAGGGGCTACACCTTC. This chain connects TRBV7-2 to TRBJ1-2; D is unresolved. Trimming removed 4 bases from V and 8 bases from J, with 20 bases in between. CDR3 length: 15 residues. In germline, CDR1 is SGHTA, CDR2 FQGNSA.